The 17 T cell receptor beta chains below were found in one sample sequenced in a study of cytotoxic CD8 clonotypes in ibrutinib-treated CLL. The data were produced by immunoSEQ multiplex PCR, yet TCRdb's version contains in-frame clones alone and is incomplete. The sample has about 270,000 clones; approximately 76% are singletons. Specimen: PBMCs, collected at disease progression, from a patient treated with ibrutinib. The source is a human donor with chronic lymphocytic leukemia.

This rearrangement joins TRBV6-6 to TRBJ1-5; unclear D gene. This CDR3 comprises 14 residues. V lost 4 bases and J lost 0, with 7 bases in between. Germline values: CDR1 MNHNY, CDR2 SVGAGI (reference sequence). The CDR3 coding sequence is TGTGCCAGCAGTTCTGAGAATAGCAATCAGCCCCAGCATTTT. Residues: CASSSENSNQPQHF.

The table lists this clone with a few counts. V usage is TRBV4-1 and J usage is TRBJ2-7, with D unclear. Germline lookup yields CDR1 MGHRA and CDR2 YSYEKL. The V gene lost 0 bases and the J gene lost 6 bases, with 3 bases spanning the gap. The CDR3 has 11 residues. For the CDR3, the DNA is TGCGCCAGCAGCCAAGAAGGCGAGCAGTACTTC. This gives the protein CASSQEGEQYF.

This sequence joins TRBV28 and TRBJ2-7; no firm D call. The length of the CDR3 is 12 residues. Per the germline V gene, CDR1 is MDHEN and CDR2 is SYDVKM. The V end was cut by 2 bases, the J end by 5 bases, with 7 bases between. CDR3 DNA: TGTGCCAGCAGTTTAAGGACCCACGAGCAGTACTTC. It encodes CASSLRTHEQYF.

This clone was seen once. CDR3 region: CASSWDRGDEQYF. DNA for the CDR3: TGTGCCAGCAGCTGGGACAGGGGGGATGAGCAGTACTTC. The chain employs TRBV5-4 and TRBJ2-7; 11 bases map to TRBD1. This CDR3 comprises 13 residues. CDR1 is SGHNT, CDR2 YYREEE, per germline (reference sequence). The V gene end was trimmed by 3 bases and the J gene end by 7 bases; junction bases not matched to a gene: 3.

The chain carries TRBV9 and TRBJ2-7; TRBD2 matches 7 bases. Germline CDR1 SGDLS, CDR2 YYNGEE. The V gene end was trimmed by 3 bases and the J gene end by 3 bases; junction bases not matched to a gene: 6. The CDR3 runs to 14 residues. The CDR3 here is CASSAGGRGYEQYF. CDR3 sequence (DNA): TGTGCCAGCAGCGCCGGGGGGAGAGGCTACGAGCAGTACTTC.

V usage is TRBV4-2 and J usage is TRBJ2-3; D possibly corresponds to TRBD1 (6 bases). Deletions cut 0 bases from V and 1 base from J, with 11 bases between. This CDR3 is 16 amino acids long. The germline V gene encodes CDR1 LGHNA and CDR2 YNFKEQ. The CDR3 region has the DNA TGTGCCAGCAGCCAAGACAAGGGGGAAGGCACAGATACGCAGTATTTT. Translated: CASSQDKGEGTDTQYF.

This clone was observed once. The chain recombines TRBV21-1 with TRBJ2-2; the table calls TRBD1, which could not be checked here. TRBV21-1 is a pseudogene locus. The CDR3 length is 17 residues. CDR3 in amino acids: CASSTRQGLANTGELFF. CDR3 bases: TGTGCCAGCAGCACGAGACAGGGACTCGCGAACACCGGGGAGCTGTTTTTT.

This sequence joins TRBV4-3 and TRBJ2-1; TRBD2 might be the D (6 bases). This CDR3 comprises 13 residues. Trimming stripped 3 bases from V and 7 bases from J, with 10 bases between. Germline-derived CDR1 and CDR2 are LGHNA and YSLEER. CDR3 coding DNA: TGCGCCAGCAGCCACGGACTATCTAATGAGCAGTTCTTC. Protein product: CASSHGLSNEQFF.

The CDR3 sequence: CASSPSSGRAEETQYF. CDR3 bases: TGTGCCAGCAGCCCCTCTAGCGGGAGGGCCGAGGAGACCCAGTACTTC. V is TRBV7-7 and J is TRBJ2-5; 12 bases are a match to TRBD2. The CDR3 is made up of 16 amino acids. V was clipped by 5 bases and J by 5 bases; unmatched bases: 9. The germline CDR1 and CDR2 sequences are SSHAT and FNYEAQ (reference sequence).

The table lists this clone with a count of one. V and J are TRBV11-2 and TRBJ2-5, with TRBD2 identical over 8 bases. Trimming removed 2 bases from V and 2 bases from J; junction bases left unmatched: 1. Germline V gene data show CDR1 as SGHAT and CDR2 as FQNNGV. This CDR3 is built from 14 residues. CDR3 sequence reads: CASSLSGGQETQYF. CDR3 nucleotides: TGTGCCAGCAGCTTATCGGGGGGGCAAGAGACCCAGTACTTC.

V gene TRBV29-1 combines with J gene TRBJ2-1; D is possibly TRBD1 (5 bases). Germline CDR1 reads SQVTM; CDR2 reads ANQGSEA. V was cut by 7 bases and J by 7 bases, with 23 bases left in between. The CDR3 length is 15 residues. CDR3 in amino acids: CSGFGEGEFRNEQFF. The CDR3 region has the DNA TGCAGCGGGTTTGGCGAAGGGGAATTTCGGAATGAGCAGTTCTTC.

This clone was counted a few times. CDR3 nucleotide sequence: TGTGCCAGCTCGGGACAGGCCAACACCGGGGAGCTGTTTTTT. The encoded protein is CASSGQANTGELFF. The rearrangement uses TRBV9 and TRBJ2-2; TRBD1 agrees at 8 bases. J lost 2 bases, V lost 7 bases, and 4 bases had no gene match. This CDR3 has 14 amino acids. Germline V gene lookup returns CDR1 SGDLS and CDR2 YYNGEE. Using reference TRBV9 and TRBJ2-2 for the parts outside the CDR3, the full variable domain is DSGVTQTPKHLITATGQRVTLRCSPRSGDLSVYWYQQSLDQGLQFLIQYYNGEERAKGNILERFSAQQFPDLHSELNLSSLELGDSALYFCASSGQANTGELFFGEGSRLTVL.

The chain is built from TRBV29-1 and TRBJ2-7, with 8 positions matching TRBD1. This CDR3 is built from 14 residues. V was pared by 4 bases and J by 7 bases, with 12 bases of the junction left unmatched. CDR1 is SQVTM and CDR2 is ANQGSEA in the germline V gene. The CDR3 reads CSVARQGSRGEQYF. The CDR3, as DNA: TGCAGCGTTGCTAGACAGGGGTCTCGGGGGGAGCAGTACTTC.

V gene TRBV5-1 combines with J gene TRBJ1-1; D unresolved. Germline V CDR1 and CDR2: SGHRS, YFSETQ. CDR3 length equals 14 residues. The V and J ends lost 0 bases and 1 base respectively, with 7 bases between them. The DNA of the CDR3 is TGCGCCAGCAGCTTGGCCGTGCCGAACACTGAAGCTTTCTTT. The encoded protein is CASSLAVPNTEAFF.

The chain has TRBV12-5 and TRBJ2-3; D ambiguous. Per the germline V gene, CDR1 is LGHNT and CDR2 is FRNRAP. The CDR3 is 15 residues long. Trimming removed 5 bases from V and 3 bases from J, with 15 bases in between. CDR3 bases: TGTGCTAGTGGTCCTATTCTGACTCGGACAGATACGCAGTATTTT. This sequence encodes CASGPILTRTDTQYF.

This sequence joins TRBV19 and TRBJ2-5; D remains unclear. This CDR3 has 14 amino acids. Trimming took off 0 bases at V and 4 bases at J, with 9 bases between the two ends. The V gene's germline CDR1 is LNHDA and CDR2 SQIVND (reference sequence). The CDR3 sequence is CASSIDGGRETQYF. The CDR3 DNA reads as TGTGCCAGTAGTATAGATGGCGGCAGAGAGACCCAGTACTTC. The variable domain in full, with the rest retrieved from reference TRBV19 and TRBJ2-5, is DGGITQSPKYLFRKEGQNVTLSCEQNLNHDAMYWYRQDPGQGLRLIYYSQIVNDFQKGDIAEGYSVSREKKESFPLTVTSAQKNPTAFYLCASSIDGGRETQYFGPGTRLLVL.

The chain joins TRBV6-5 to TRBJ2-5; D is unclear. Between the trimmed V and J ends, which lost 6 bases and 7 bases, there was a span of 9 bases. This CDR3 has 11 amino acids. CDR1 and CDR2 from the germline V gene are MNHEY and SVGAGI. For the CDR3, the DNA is TGTGCCAGCAGCCCGGGTGGGACCCAGTACTTC. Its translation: CASSPGGTQYF.